The 27 T cell receptor beta chains listed next were all sequenced from one sample in a study of monozygotic twins with cystic fibrosis. Measured with immunoSEQ multiplex PCR; TCRdb has only the in-frame clones, and not every one. Among about 26,000 clones listed, roughly 96% were seen once. Sequenced input: blood. The receptors originated from a girl aged 2-10 years with cystic fibrosis.

V usage is TRBV21-1 and J usage is TRBJ1-2. TRBV21-1 is recorded as a pseudogene. The CDR3 extends over 14 amino acids. This chain's CDR3 is CASPWDGINYGYTF. The CDR3, as DNA: TGTGCCAGCCCGTGGGACGGGATTAACTATGGCTACACCTTC.

The V gene is TRBV2, the J gene TRBJ1-1; 7 bases map to TRBD1. Germline V lookup: CDR1 SNHLY, CDR2 FYNNEI. The length of the CDR3 is 15 residues. V trimming: 7 bases; J trimming: 4 bases; junction bases outside the gene matches: 12. In DNA, the CDR3 is TGTGCCAGCACAGATATAGGGGGCTGGGGCACTGAAGCTTTCTTT. It encodes CASTDIGGWGTEAFF.

The chain uses TRBV19 and TRBJ2-7; the match to TRBD2 covers 16 bases. CDR1 and CDR2 (germline): LNHDA, SQIVND (reference sequence). The CDR3 sequence is 17 residues long. The ends lost 4 bases at V and 5 bases at J; junction bases unmatched: 8. The CDR3 coding sequence is TGTGCCAGTAGTAGGGGACTAGCGGGAGGGACGGATCACGAGCAGTACTTC. Protein: CASSRGLAGGTDHEQYF.

The chain recombines TRBV6-1 with TRBJ1-5, with a tentative D call TRBD1 (6 bases). V lost 8 bases, J lost 3 bases, and 14 bases lay in between. Germline values: CDR1 MNHNS, CDR2 SASEGT. The CDR3 has 14 amino acids. The CDR3 loop reads CASRMTGDNQPQHF. The CDR3, as DNA: TGTGCCAGCCGTATGACAGGTGACAATCAGCCCCAGCATTTT.

CDR3 sequence (DNA): TGTGCCAGCAGTCCCAGGGCCTGGAAGTTTGAGACCCAGTACTTC. Encoded protein: CASSPRAWKFETQYF. This rearrangement joins TRBV28 to TRBJ2-5; D possibly corresponds to TRBD1 (5 bases). The CDR3 has 15 residues. CDR1 is MDHEN, CDR2 SYDVKM, per germline. The V end was cut by 5 bases, the J end by 5 bases, with 18 bases between. The variable domain in full, completed from reference TRBV28 and TRBJ2-5, reads DVKVTQSSRYLVKRTGEKVFLECVQDMDHENMFWYRQDPGLGLRLIYFSYDVKMKEKGDIPEGYSVSREKKERFSLILESASTNQTSMYLCASSPRAWKFETQYFGPGTRLLVL.

The V call is TRBV6-5, the J call TRBJ2-7; 10 bases agree with TRBD2. The CDR3 spans 13 residues. V lost 6 bases, J lost 3 bases, and 2 bases stayed unmatched. Germline lookup yields CDR1 MNHEY and CDR2 SVGAGI. CDR3 sequence: CASRGLAVYEQYF. The DNA for the CDR3 is TGTGCCAGCAGAGGACTAGCGGTCTACGAGCAGTACTTC.

This sequence joins TRBV11-1 and TRBJ2-2, with a tentative D call TRBD1 (5 bases). Between the trimmed V and J ends, which lost 5 bases and 4 bases, there was a span of 14 bases. This CDR3 spans 15 amino acids. CDR1 SGHAT and CDR2 FQDESV come from the germline V gene (reference sequence). The CDR3 nucleotides read TGTGCCAGCAGCCGGAATCAGGGTGCCACCGGGGAGCTGTTTTTT. It translates to CASSRNQGATGELFF.

The J gene is TRBJ2-5, the V gene TRBV7-2, with 10 bases aligning to TRBD1. The CDR3 runs to 16 residues. Germline V lookup: CDR1 SGHTA, CDR2 FQGNSA. The V and J ends lost 1 base and 8 bases, in that order; junction bases with no gene match: 10. CDR3 in DNA: TGTGCCAGCAGCTTAGGCGACAGGGGGCGCCGGGAAACCCAGTACTTC. Protein product: CASSLGDRGRRETQYF.

The chain joins TRBV19 to TRBJ2-1; TRBD2 agrees at 13 bases. Germline V gene sequence: CDR1 LNHDA, CDR2 SQIVND (reference sequence). This CDR3 contains 14 residues. V was pared by 4 bases and J by 7 bases, with 1 base of the junction left unmatched. CDR3 loop: CASSRGLAGNEQFF. As DNA, the CDR3 is TGTGCCAGTAGTAGGGGACTAGCGGGAAATGAGCAGTTCTTC.

The chain is built from TRBV6-1 and TRBJ1-1; the D is unclear. Germline V gene data show CDR1 as MNHNS and CDR2 as SASEGT. V was cut by 7 bases and J by 2 bases, with 5 bases left in between. This CDR3 is built from 11 residues. CDR3 nucleotides: TGTGCCAGCAACAGCAACACTGAAGCTTTCTTT. Translation gives CASNSNTEAFF.

The J gene is TRBJ2-2, the V gene TRBV6-6; D may be TRBD2 (5 bases). CDR3 size: 14 residues. The germline gives CDR1 MNHNY, CDR2 SVGAGI (reference sequence). The ends were cut back, 6 bases at V and 4 bases at J, with 12 bases in the middle. The CDR3 region has the DNA TGTGCCAGCAGCCTTAGAGGGTCCACCGGGGAGCTGTTTTTT. Residues: CASSLRGSTGELFF.

The chain carries TRBV19 and TRBJ2-7; either TRBD1 or TRBD2 may fit D (5 bases each). Germline V lookup: CDR1 LNHDA, CDR2 SQIVND (reference sequence). Trimming stripped 9 bases from V and 0 bases from J, with 12 bases between. The CDR3 extends over 13 amino acids. The CDR3 loop reads CASWDGSSYEQYF. For the CDR3, the DNA is TGTGCCAGCTGGGACGGCAGCTCCTACGAGCAGTACTTC.

This rearrangement joins TRBV19 to TRBJ1-2; no reliable D call. The CDR3 is 14 amino acids. V shed 7 bases and J shed 0 bases, with 12 bases lying between them. The V gene's germline CDR1 is LNHDA and CDR2 SQIVND (reference sequence). CDR3 DNA: TGTGCCAGTAAACGTCGGGGAGCTAACTATGGCTACACCTTC. Protein product: CASKRRGANYGYTF.

The chain combines TRBV9 with TRBJ2-3; possibly TRBD2 for D (5 bases). The CDR3 has 13 residues. Trimming cost V 4 bases and J 2 bases, with 8 bases left between them. The germline CDR1 and CDR2 sequences are SGDLS and YYNGEE. The CDR3 DNA is TGTGCCAGCAGCAGAGCGGACACAGATACGCAGTATTTT. Its protein is CASSRADTDTQYF.

The chain employs TRBV4-2 and TRBJ2-3; 12 bases are a match to TRBD2. V lost 1 base to trimming and J lost 6 bases; unmatched junction nucleotides: 8. From germline, CDR1 is LGHNA and CDR2 YNFKEQ. CDR3 length: 17 residues. The CDR3 region is CASSQGQTSGSFDTQYF. The CDR3 nucleotides read TGTGCCAGCAGCCAAGGCCAGACTAGCGGGAGCTTCGATACGCAGTATTTT.

The chain combines TRBV4-3 with TRBJ2-3; 13 positions agree with TRBD2. J gave up 6 bases and V 1 base, and 7 bases lay outside the gene matches. CDR1 is LGHNA, CDR2 YSLEER, per germline. CDR3 length equals 17 residues. As DNA, the CDR3 is TGCGCCAGCAGCCAAGGACTAGCGGGAGGCCTGGGGGATACGCAGTATTTT. Protein: CASSQGLAGGLGDTQYF.

Only one count was recorded for this clone. V gene TRBV5-1 combines with J gene TRBJ1-4, with 7 bases identical to TRBD1. The CDR3 loop spans 15 amino acids. Trimming at V came to 2 bases and at J to 8 bases, leaving 9 bases not matched to a gene. Germline values: CDR1 SGHRS, CDR2 YFSETQ. As DNA, the CDR3 is TGCGCCAGCAGCTTCCGACAGGGCAGAGGGGAAAAACTGTTTTTT. Protein sequence: CASSFRQGRGEKLFF.

V and J are TRBV6-5 and TRBJ2-7; possible D gene TRBD1, 6 bases. CDR1 and CDR2 (germline): MNHEY, SVGAGI. The V gene lost 6 bases and the J gene lost 3 bases, with 12 bases spanning the gap. The CDR3 totals 13 residues. This chain's CDR3 is CASSHRVGYEQYF. CDR3 DNA: TGTGCCAGCAGCCACAGGGTTGGCTACGAGCAGTACTTC.

As concerns this clone: The sample has other DNA sequences that encode this CDR3 too. J is TRBJ1-1 and V is TRBV30; TRBD1 might be the D (5 bases). Germline V CDR1 and CDR2: GTSNPN, SVGIG (reference sequence). V gave up 1 base and J gave up 2 bases, with 11 bases separating them. This CDR3 spans 14 amino acids. Here the CDR3 DNA reads TGTGCCTGGAGTGGCGCAGGGAGAAACACTGAAGCTTTCTTT. Its protein product is CAWSGAGRNTEAFF.

The rearrangement uses TRBV6-1 and TRBJ1-5; 9 nucleotides match TRBD1. The J segment lost 4 bases and the V segment lost 4 bases, leaving 2 bases of the junction unmatched. From germline, CDR1 is MNHNS and CDR2 SASEGT. This CDR3 spans 14 amino acids. The CDR3 sequence: CASSGTGANQPQHF. The DNA for the CDR3 is TGTGCCAGCAGTGGGACAGGGGCAAATCAGCCCCAGCATTTT.

The chain links TRBV11-3 to TRBJ2-5; a weak D match, TRBD1 (5 bases). The DNA end is more similar to TRBJ2-7, so the J call may be wrong. CDR1 is SGHNT, CDR2 YENEEA, per germline. The CDR3 sequence is 13 residues long. The CDR3 DNA reads TGTGCCAGCAGCTTAGACAGGGACTACGAGCAGTACTTC. It yields the protein CASSLDRDYEQYF.

This clone was recorded once. The chain has TRBV27 and TRBJ2-1, with 13 bases fitting TRBD2. Per the germline V gene, CDR1 is MNHEY and CDR2 is SMNVEV (reference sequence). This CDR3 region has 18 residues. V lost 5 bases, J lost 8 bases, and 15 bases stayed unmatched. CDR3 in DNA: TGTGCCAGCAGTCCCCACCGTTTACTAGCGGGAGGGCCCGATGAGCAGTTCTTC. Protein: CASSPHRLLAGGPDEQFF.

J is TRBJ1-2 and V is TRBV27; no clear D. Trimming cost V 6 bases and J 6 bases, with 14 bases left between them. Germline V gives CDR1 MNHEY, CDR2 SMNVEV (reference sequence). This CDR3 has 13 residues. CDR3 sequence (DNA): TGTGCCAGCAGAGCCGGTGGGGTCAATGGCTACACCTTC. Translation gives CASRAGGVNGYTF.

The chain is built from TRBV7-9 and TRBJ2-7, with D perhaps TRBD2 (5 bases). Trimming left V 0 bases short and J 3 bases short, with 12 bases between. CDR3 size: 15 residues. Germline CDR1 reads SEHNR; CDR2 reads FQNEAQ (reference sequence). The CDR3 sequence is CASSLAEAGDYEQYF. The CDR3 DNA reads TGTGCCAGCAGCTTAGCGGAAGCCGGGGACTACGAGCAGTACTTC.

The DNA for the CDR3 is TGTGCCAGCAGACCGCCGCGACAGGGACATGGCTACACCTTC. Translated, it gives CASRPPRQGHGYTF. The chain has TRBV28 and TRBJ1-2; 7 nucleotides match TRBD1. The length of the CDR3 is 14 residues. Germline V gene sequence: CDR1 MDHEN, CDR2 SYDVKM. Trimming removed 6 bases from V and 6 bases from J; junction bases left unmatched: 10.

The chain combines TRBV15 with TRBJ2-7; D unresolved. Per the germline V gene, CDR1 is LNHNV and CDR2 is YYDKDF (reference sequence). CDR3 size: 15 residues. Trimming pared 1 base from V and 2 bases from J, leaving 12 bases between. The DNA for the CDR3 is TGTGCCACCAGCAGAGGGAAGCGCTCACCCTACGAGCAGTACTTC. It encodes CATSRGKRSPYEQYF.

V usage is TRBV7-8 and J usage is TRBJ2-2, with 7 nucleotides matching TRBD1. Germline V lookup: CDR1 SGHVS, CDR2 FQNEAQ. CDR3 size: 15 residues. The J segment lost 1 base and the V segment lost 5 bases, leaving 4 bases of the junction unmatched. CDR3 in amino acids: CASSRRTGNTGELFF. The CDR3 DNA reads TGTGCCAGCAGCCGCAGGACAGGGAACACCGGGGAGCTGTTTTTT.